The 10 T cell receptor beta chains below come from one sample, sequenced in a study of monozygotic twins with inflammatory bowel disease. TCRdb re-called the 5' RACE reads, yielding one record per CDR3 amino acid sequence without DNA. The data include roughly 150,000 distinct CDR3 sequences; the top ten clones carry roughly 3%. Specimen: blood. These TCRs come from a human donor with ulcerative colitis or Crohn's disease, or a healthy co-twin of an affected twin (not recorded which).

The V and J genes are TRBV19 and TRBJ2-2; no DNA is available, so the TRBD2 call from TCRdb remains unchecked. The CDR3 length is 15 residues. CDR1 is LNHDA and CDR2 is SQIVND in the germline V gene (reference sequence). CDR3 loop: CASMTASGTVGELFF. The variable domain in full, with the rest retrieved from reference TRBV19 and TRBJ2-2, is DGGITQSPKYLFRKEGQNVTLSCEQNLNHDAMYWYRQDPGQGLRLIYYSQIVNDFQKGDIAEGYSVSREKKESFPLTVTSAQKNPTAFYLCASMTASGTVGELFFGEGSRLTVL.

The CDR3 is CASSLVGSQNTEAFF. The V and J genes are TRBV5-4 and TRBJ1-1. Per the germline V gene, CDR1 is SGHNT and CDR2 is YYREEE (reference sequence). CDR3 size: 15 residues.

V is TRBV25-1 and J is TRBJ2-3; the D gene TCRdb calls, TRBD1, cannot be checked with no DNA. Germline CDR1 MGHDK, CDR2 SYGVNS. This CDR3 has 17 residues. CDR3 region: CASSEFRQATSTDTQYF. Filled out from reference TRBV25-1 and TRBJ2-3, the complete variable domain reads EADIYQTPRYLVIGTGKKITLECSQTMGHDKMYWYQQDPGMELHLIHYSYGVNSTEKGDLSSESTVSRIRTEHFPLTLESARPSHTSQYLCASSEFRQATSTDTQYFGPGTRLTVL.

This chain connects TRBV7-9 to TRBJ2-2; the D call of TRBD1 rests on TCRdb alone, since no DNA is present to check it. Germline-derived CDR1 and CDR2 are SEHNR and FQNEAQ (reference sequence). The CDR3 has 16 residues. CDR3 in amino acids: CASSPTGGANTGELFF.

The chain recombines TRBV7-2 with TRBJ1-6. CDR1 SGHTA and CDR2 FQGNSA come from the germline V gene. CDR3 length equals 14 residues. The CDR3 reads CASSLAGGNSPLHF.

The V call is TRBV7-9, the J call TRBJ2-5; TCRdb calls TRBD2, which cannot be checked without DNA. CDR1 is SEHNR and CDR2 is FQNEAQ in the germline V gene (reference sequence). This CDR3 is built from 15 residues. CDR3 sequence: CASSRVGSTQETQYF. The entire variable domain, with the rest obtained from reference TRBV7-9 and TRBJ2-5, is as follows: DTGVSQNPRHKITKRGQNVTFRCDPISEHNRLYWYRQTLGQGPEFLTYFQNEAQLEKSRLLSDRFSAERPKGSFSTLEIQRTEQGDSAMYLCASSRVGSTQETQYFGPGTRLLVL.

This sequence joins TRBV5-1 and TRBJ1-6; TCRdb picks TRBD1, but there is no DNA to check that call. The CDR3 spans 16 residues. Germline CDR1 SGHRS, CDR2 YFSETQ. The CDR3 loop reads CASSGDSQLAGSPLHF.

CDR3: CASSYSGLAGVYQFF. The V and J genes are TRBV6-5 and TRBJ2-1; the D gene TCRdb calls, TRBD2, cannot be checked with no DNA. The CDR3 sequence is 15 residues long. Germline CDR1 MNHEY, CDR2 SVGAGI.

The genes are TRBV7-9 and TRBJ2-7. The CDR3 consists of 14 residues. The germline V gene encodes CDR1 SEHNR and CDR2 FQNEAQ (reference sequence). This CDR3 is CASSGGDIPYEQYF.

V gene TRBV15 combines with J gene TRBJ1-5. The germline CDR1 and CDR2 sequences are LNHNV and YYDKDF (reference sequence). The CDR3 extends over 14 amino acids. The CDR3: CATSRDLVNQPQHF.